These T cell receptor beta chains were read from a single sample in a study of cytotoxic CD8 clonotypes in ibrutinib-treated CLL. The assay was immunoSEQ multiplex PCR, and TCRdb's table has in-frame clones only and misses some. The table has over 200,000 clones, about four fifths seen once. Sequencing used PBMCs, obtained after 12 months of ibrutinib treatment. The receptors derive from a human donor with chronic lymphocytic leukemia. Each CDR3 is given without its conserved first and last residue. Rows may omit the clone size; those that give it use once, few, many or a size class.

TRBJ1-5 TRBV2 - ASSESSNQPQH
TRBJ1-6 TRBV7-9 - ASSLWTDGSPLH
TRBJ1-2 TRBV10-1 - ASSAGTYYGYT
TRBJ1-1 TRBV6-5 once ASSYGKFNTEAF
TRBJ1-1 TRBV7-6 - ASSLRGQGRTEAF
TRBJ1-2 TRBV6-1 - ASSEPTGGGVNYGYT
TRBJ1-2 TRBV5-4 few ASSLVGVRGPDT
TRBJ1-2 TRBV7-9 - ASSLVLIRDRGHYGYT
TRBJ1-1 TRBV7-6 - ASSLWRDEAF
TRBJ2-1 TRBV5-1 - ASSREGISYNEQF
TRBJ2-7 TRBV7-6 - ASSFSSGEAYEQY
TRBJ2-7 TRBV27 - ASSEKREDYEQY
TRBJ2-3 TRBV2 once ASRGFRGTDTQY
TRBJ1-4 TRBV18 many ASSPWGEMDEKLF
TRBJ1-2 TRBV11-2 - ASSLSTVGANYGYT
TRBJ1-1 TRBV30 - AWRAGATEAF
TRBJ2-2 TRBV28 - ASRGQPNPGELF
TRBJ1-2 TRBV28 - ASSLGQISPDYGYT
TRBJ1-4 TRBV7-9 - ASSSRSSNGEKLF
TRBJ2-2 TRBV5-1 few ASSFFTGELF
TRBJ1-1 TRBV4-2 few ASSQGSGPMNTEAF
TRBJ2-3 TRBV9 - ASTSGDILTDTQY
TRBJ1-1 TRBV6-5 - ASSWSQLELPAEAF
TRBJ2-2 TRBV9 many ASSTQTGLGLGELF
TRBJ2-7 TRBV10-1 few ASSDNSYEQY
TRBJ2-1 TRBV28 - ASTPGDRTYNEQF
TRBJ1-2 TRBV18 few ASSPSPDYGYT
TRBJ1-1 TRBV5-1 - ASSLDTEAF
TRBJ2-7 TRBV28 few ASRGAQGTLTNEQY
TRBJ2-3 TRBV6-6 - ASSYSDPDTQY
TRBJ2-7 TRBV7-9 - ASSLVGGPRYEQY
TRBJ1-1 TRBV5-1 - ASSLEGFRNTEAF
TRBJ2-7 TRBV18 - ASSPDAAYEQY
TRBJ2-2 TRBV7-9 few ASGPTGTGNTGELF
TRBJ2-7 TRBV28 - ASSISGYEQY
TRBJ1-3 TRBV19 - ASSTPGGEKNTIY
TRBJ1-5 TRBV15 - ATSSGVGGLSPQH
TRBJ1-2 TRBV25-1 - ASSGGVDRHYGYT
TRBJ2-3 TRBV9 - ASSAGVTDTQY
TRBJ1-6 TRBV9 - ASSGQGSSNSPLH